Detailed here is one T cell receptor (beta chain). The record originates from a study of T-cell reconstitution after alpha-beta-depleted transplantation in children. V lost 10 bases, J lost 6 bases, and 16 bases lay in between. CDR1 and CDR2 (germline): MNHNS, SASEGT. CDR3 length: 13 amino acids. A library of TCRbeta sequences, prepared with unique molecular identifiers, was generated. A single record per CDR3 protein comes from TCRdb applying MiXCR to the PCR reads. The table includes some 600,000 distinct CDR3 sequences, roughly 13% detected once. This chain connects TRBV6-1 to TRBJ1-5, with D perhaps TRBD1 (5 bases). Material: PBMCs, mostly from graft donor cells, obtained 360 days after TCRalphabeta/CD19-depleted stem cell transplant. The clonotype originates from a male patient younger than 18 who had a stem cell transplant for acute myeloid leukemia, so the T cells may come from the graft donor. CDR3 amino acids: CATRRGEGQPQHF. The CDR3 DNA follows: TGTGCCACCAGGCGGGGGGAGGGTCAGCCCCAGCATTTT.